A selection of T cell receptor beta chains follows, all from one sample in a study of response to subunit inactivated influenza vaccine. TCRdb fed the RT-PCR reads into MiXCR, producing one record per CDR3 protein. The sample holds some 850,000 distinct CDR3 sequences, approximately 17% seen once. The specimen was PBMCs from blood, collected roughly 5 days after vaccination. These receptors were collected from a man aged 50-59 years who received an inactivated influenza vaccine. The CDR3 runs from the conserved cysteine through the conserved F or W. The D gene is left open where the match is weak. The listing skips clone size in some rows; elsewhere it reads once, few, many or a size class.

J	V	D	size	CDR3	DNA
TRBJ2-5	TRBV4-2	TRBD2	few	CASSPDGGSRETQYF	TGTGCCAGCAGCCCAGACGGCGGGAGTAGAGAGACCCAGTACTTC
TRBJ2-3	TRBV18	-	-	CASSPWLAPANTQYF	TGTGCCAGCTCACCTTGGCTAGCACCCGCGAATACGCAGTATTTT
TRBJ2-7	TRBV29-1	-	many	CSVEDLSSYEQYF	TGCAGCGTTGAGGACCTAAGCTCCTACGAGCAGTACTTC
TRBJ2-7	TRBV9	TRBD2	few	CASSEIGRAEGEQYF	TGTGCCAGCAGCGAAATAGGGAGGGCCGAGGGTGAGCAGTACTTC
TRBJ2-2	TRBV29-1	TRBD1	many	CSVEGPGGNTGELFF	TGCAGCGTTGAAGGTCCAGGGGGAAACACCGGGGAGCTGTTTTTT
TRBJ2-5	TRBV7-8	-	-	CASRPSVAAAGQETQYF	TGTGCCAGCAGGCCCTCTGTTGCAGCAGCCGGACAAGAGACCCAGTACTTC
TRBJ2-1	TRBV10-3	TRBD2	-	CAISDAGGGFEQFF	TGTGCCATCAGTGATGCGGGAGGGGGTTTTGAGCAGTTCTTC
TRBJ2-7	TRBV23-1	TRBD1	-	CASSQSPGQGTGEQYF	TGCGCCAGCAGTCAATCTCCGGGACAGGGGACGGGAGAGCAGTACTTC
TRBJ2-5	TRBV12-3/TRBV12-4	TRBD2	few	CASSPPGLVVNGAQYF	TGTGCCAGCAGTCCCCCGGGACTAGTAGTCAATGGGGCCCAGTACTTC
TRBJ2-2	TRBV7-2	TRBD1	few	CASSPQGRELFF	TGTGCCAGCAGCCCACAGGGGAGGGAGCTGTTTTTT
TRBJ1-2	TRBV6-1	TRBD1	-	CASSPVVTGLGYTF	TGTGCCAGCAGTCCCGTTGTGACAGGGCTCGGCTACACCTTC
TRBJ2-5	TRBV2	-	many	CASSVAETQYF	TGTGCCAGCAGTGTCGCGGAGACCCAGTACTTC
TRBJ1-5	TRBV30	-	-	CAWSMTASNQPQHF	TGTGCCTGGAGTATGACAGCCAGCAATCAGCCCCAGCATTTT
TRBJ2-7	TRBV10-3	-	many	CAISESDHSEQYF	TGTGCCATCAGTGAGTCGGACCATTCCGAGCAGTACTTC
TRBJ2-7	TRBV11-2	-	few	CASSLEWGKSYEQYF	TGTGCCAGCAGCTTAGAGTGGGGGAAGTCCTACGAGCAGTACTTC
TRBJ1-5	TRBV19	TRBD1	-	CAAADRDNQPQHF	TGTGCCGCCGCGGACAGGGACAATCAGCCCCAGCATTTT
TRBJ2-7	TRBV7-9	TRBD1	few	CASSLTGFSEQYF	TGTGCCAGCAGCTTGACAGGGTTCTCCGAGCAGTACTTC
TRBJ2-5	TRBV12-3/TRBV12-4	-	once	CASSLSYRAETQYF	TGTGCCAGCAGTTTATCGTACAGGGCGGAGACCCAGTACTTC
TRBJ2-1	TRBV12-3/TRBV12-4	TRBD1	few	CASSQRTGDDEQFF	TGTGCCAGCAGTCAGAGGACAGGGGATGATGAGCAGTTCTTC
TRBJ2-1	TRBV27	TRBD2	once	CASSLRTSARSYNEQFF	TGTGCCAGCAGTTTAAGGACTAGCGCAAGGTCCTACAATGAGCAGTTCTTC
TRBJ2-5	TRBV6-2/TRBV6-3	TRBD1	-	CASSYDQDREYQETQYF	TGTGCCAGCAGTTACGACCAGGACAGGGAGTACCAAGAGACCCAGTACTTC
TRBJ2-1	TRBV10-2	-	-	CASTPADRRLRDEQFF	TGCGCCAGCACCCCGGCAGACCGCCGTCTTAGGGATGAGCAGTTCTTC
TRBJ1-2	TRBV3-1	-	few	CASSQDMNYGYTF	TGTGCCAGCAGCCAAGATATGAACTATGGCTACACCTTC
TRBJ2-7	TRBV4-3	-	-	CASSQDLDRRPYEQYF	TGCGCCAGCAGCCAAGATCTCGACAGGAGACCCTACGAGCAGTACTTC
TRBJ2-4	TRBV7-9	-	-	CASSLDRRGSQYF	TGTGCCAGCAGCTTAGACAGGAGGGGCTCCCAGTACTTC
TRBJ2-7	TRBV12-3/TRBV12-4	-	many	CASSFSGRAYEQYF	TGTGCCAGCAGTTTTTCGGGCAGAGCGTACGAGCAGTACTTC
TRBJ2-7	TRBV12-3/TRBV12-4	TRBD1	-	CASRKTGQYYEQYF	TGTGCCAGCAGAAAGACGGGACAGTACTACGAGCAGTACTTC
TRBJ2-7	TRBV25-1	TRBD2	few	CASSDLTSGRNEQYF	TGTGCCAGCAGTGACCTAACTAGCGGGAGGAACGAGCAGTACTTC
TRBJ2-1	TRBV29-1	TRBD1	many	CSVRQGAKEQFF	TGCAGCGTCCGACAGGGGGCTAAAGAGCAGTTCTTC
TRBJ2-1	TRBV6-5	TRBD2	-	CASSYTSGSFEQFF	TGTGCCAGCAGTTACACTAGCGGGAGCTTTGAGCAGTTCTTC
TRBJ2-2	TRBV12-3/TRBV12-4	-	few	CAWRATNTGELFF	TGTGCCTGGAGGGCAACTAACACCGGGGAGCTGTTTTTT
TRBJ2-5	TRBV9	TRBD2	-	CASSEGLAGDLETQYF	TGTGCCAGCAGCGAGGGACTAGCGGGAGATTTAGAGACCCAGTACTTC
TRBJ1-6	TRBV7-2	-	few	CASSLDGNYNSPLHF	TGTGCCAGCAGCTTAGACGGAAACTATAATTCACCCCTCCACTTT
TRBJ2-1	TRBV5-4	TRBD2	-	CASSYGGGDEQFF	TGTGCCAGCAGCTACGGCGGGGGGGATGAGCAGTTCTTC
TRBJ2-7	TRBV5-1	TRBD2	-	CASSTGLAAFYEQYF	TGCGCCAGCAGCACCGGACTAGCGGCTTTCTACGAGCAGTACTTC
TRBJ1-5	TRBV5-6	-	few	CASSLGPSEPQHF	TGTGCCAGCAGCTTGGGCCCCTCCGAGCCCCAGCATTTT
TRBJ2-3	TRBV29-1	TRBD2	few	CSAELAGDTDTQYF	TGCAGCGCTGAACTAGCGGGGGACACAGATACGCAGTATTTT
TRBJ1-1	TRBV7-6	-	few	CASSLGGARGAFF	TGTGCCAGCAGCTTAGGAGGGGCCCGGGGCGCTTTCTTT
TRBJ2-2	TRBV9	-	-	CASTPGGQGEELFF	TGTGCCAGCACACCCGGGGGACAAGGGGAGGAGCTGTTTTTT
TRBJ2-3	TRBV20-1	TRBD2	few	CSARASGAFTDTQYF	TGCAGTGCTAGAGCTAGCGGGGCCTTCACAGATACGCAGTATTTT
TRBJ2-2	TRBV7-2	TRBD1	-	CASSPRPGTGFIGELFF	TGTGCCAGCAGCCCGCGTCCCGGGACAGGGTTTATCGGGGAGCTGTTTTTT
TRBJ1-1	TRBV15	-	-	CATRPAGTLNTEAFF	TGTGCCACCAGACCCGCCGGGACATTGAACACTGAAGCTTTCTTT
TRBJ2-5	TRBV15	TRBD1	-	CATSRLKFGTVAETQYF	TGTGCCACCAGCAGACTTAAATTCGGGACAGTCGCAGAGACCCAGTACTTC
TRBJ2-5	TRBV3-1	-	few	CASSQVQAQETQYF	TGTGCCAGCAGCCAAGTCCAAGCGCAAGAGACCCAGTACTTC
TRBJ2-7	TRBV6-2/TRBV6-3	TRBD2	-	CASSSPGLAYRQYF	TGTGCCAGCAGTTCGCCGGGACTAGCATACCGGCAGTACTTC
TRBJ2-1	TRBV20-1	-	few	CSARDDGRATYNEQFF	TGCAGTGCTAGAGATGACGGTAGGGCCACCTACAATGAGCAGTTCTTC
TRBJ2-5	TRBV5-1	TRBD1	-	CASSPGTGGAETQYF	TGCGCCAGCAGCCCGGGGACAGGGGGCGCGGAGACCCAGTACTTC
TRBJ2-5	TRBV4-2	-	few	CASSQESTETQYF	TGTGCCAGCAGCCAGGAAAGTACAGAGACCCAGTACTTC
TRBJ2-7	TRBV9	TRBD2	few	CASSVLAGGPGEQYF	TGTGCCAGCAGCGTTTTAGCGGGAGGGCCGGGTGAGCAGTACTTC
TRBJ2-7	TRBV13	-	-	CASSLPGVHEQYF	TGTGCCAGCAGCTTACCGGGAGTCCACGAGCAGTACTTC
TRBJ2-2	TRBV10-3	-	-	CAIKVGSTGELFF	TGTGCCATCAAGGTGGGATCCACCGGGGAGCTGTTTTTT